This TCR beta chain stems from a study of prognosis after radiotherapy for stage I lung cancer. This clonotype was counted at least ten times. The antigen is unknown. Study-wide results and caveats: Medians of about 10,000 versus 6,900 showed unique TCR clone counts falling after stereotactic body radiation therapy.

The CDR3 extends over 17 amino acids. CDR1 is LNHDA and CDR2 is SQIVND in the germline V gene (reference sequence). V was pared by 9 bases and J by 0 bases, with 7 bases of the junction left unmatched. With two-round multiplex PCR, TCR beta CDR3 sequences were amplified from genomic DNA. Initially, in first-round PCR, primers specific to each TRBV and TRBJ gene were used. One entry per CDR3 protein results from TCRdb running MiXCR on the multiplex PCR reads. Of about 36,000 distinct CDR3 sequences listed, nearly 35% were seen once; the top ten hold roughly 15%. This clonotype was sampled from a donor aged 50 or older with non-small cell lung cancer. The genes are TRBV19 and TRBJ2-1; 14 positions match TRBD2. The sample here was PBMCs, taken before or after stereotactic body radiation therapy (not recorded which). CDR3: CASQTSGRVNSYNEQFF. Written as DNA, the CDR3 is TGTGCCAGCCAGACTAGCGGGAGGGTTAACTCCTACAATGAGCAGTTCTTC.